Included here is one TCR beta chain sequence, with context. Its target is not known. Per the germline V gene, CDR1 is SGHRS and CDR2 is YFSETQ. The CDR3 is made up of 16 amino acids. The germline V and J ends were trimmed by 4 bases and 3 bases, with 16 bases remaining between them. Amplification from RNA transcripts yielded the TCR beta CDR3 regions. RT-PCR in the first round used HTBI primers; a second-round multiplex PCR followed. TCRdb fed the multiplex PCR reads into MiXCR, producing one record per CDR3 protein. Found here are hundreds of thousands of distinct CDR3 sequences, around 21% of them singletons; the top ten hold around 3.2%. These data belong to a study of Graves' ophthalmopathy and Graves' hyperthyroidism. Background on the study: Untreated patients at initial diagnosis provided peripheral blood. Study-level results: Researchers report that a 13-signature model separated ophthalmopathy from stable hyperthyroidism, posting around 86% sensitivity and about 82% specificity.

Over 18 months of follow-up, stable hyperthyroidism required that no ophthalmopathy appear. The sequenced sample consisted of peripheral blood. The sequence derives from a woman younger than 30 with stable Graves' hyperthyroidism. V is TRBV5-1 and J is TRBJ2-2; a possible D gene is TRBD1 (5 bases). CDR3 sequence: CASSAARGQHTGELFF. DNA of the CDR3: TGCGCCAGCAGCGCGGCTAGGGGCCAACACACCGGGGAGCTGTTTTTT.